The 30 T cell receptor beta chains reported below all come from one sample, sequenced in a study of OX40 agonist ivuxolimab in advanced cancers. Repertoires were generated with immunoSEQ multiplex PCR, while TCRdb's copy carries only in-frame clones and drops some. Of around 68,000 clones in the sample, approximately 90% were seen once. The specimen comprised CD4+ or CD8+ T cells sorted from blood, sampled in a trial of the OX40 agonist ivuxolimab. The source of these receptors is an adult with an advanced solid tumor such as melanoma, head and neck, liver or kidney cancer.

The chain combines TRBV13 with TRBJ2-5; D gene uncertain. V was cut by 0 bases and J by 3 bases, with 11 bases left in between. There are 15 residues in the CDR3. Germline V lookup: CDR1 PRHDT, CDR2 FYEKMQ (reference sequence). The CDR3 region is CASSLGVWQKETQYF. DNA of the CDR3: TGTGCCAGCAGCTTAGGTGTCTGGCAGAAAGAGACCCAGTACTTC.

The chain uses TRBV5-1 and TRBJ2-7; tentatively, D is TRBD2 (5 bases). With 5 bases removed from V and 5 bases from J, the gap between germline ends came to 8 bases. CDR1 is SGHRS, CDR2 YFSETQ, per germline. The CDR3 spans 11 residues. CDR3 sequence (DNA): TGCGCCAGCAGGGCCGGGGACGAGCAGTACTTC. Protein: CASRAGDEQYF.

The chain recombines TRBV6-6 with TRBJ1-5, with D unclear. The CDR3 is 15 amino acids. V dropped 7 bases and J dropped 2 bases, with 15 bases sitting between them. CDR1 and CDR2 from the germline V gene are MNHNY and SVGAGI (reference sequence). The CDR3 sequence is CASKTAGSGNQPQHF. In DNA form, the CDR3 reads TGTGCCAGCAAGACGGCCGGGTCGGGCAATCAGCCCCAGCATTTT.

The chain uses TRBV6-6 and TRBJ2-2; D possibly corresponds to TRBD1 (6 bases). This CDR3 spans 15 amino acids. Germline values: CDR1 MNHNY, CDR2 SVGAGI (reference sequence). Deletions cut 2 bases from V and 0 bases from J, with 7 bases between. The CDR3 DNA follows: TGTGCCAGCAGTTACCAGGGGACGAACACCGGGGAGCTGTTTTTT. Protein product: CASSYQGTNTGELFF.

This clone appeared a single time. This chain uses TRBV19 with TRBJ2-1, with 7 bases matching TRBD2. The CDR3 length is 16 residues. Trimming at V came to 4 bases and at J to 6 bases, leaving 12 bases not matched to a gene. The germline V gene has CDR1 LNHDA and CDR2 SQIVND (reference sequence). The CDR3 coding sequence is TGTGCCAGTAGTAGTGAGGGCGGGAGCAGGGTCAATGAGCAGTTCTTC. Translation gives CASSSEGGSRVNEQFF.

The gene calls are TRBV19 and TRBJ2-5, with a possible D match to TRBD2 (6 bases). The CDR3 spans 14 residues. Deletions cut 6 bases from V and 5 bases from J, with 16 bases between. The germline gives CDR1 LNHDA, CDR2 SQIVND (reference sequence). CDR3 region: CASSLGLPSETQYF. The CDR3 nucleotides read TGTGCCAGTAGCCTGGGACTCCCATCGGAGACCCAGTACTTC.

The J gene is TRBJ2-3, the V gene TRBV30; TRBD1 matches at 7 bases. The CDR3 sequence is 15 residues long. Germline loops: CDR1 GTSNPN, CDR2 SVGIG (reference sequence). V lost 5 bases to trimming and J lost 2 bases; unmatched junction nucleotides: 10. In DNA, the CDR3 is TGTGCCTGGGGCCGGACGGGGACAGCCACAGATACGCAGTATTTT. Translation: CAWGRTGTATDTQYF.

J is TRBJ2-1 and V is TRBV11-2, with 12 bases that match TRBD2. This CDR3 has 15 residues. The germline V gene encodes CDR1 SGHAT and CDR2 FQNNGV. With V trimmed by 4 bases and J by 5 bases, 3 bases remained unmatched. Written as DNA, the CDR3 is TGTGCCAGCAGCTGGGGACTAGCGGGCCACAATGAGCAGTTCTTC. This codes for CASSWGLAGHNEQFF.

This clone was counted a single time. The chain employs TRBV27 and TRBJ1-1, with 7 bases identical to TRBD1. Per germline, CDR1 MNHEY and CDR2 SMNVEV (reference sequence). The CDR3 covers 14 residues. The trim removed 8 bases at V and 0 bases at J, leaving 6 bases unmatched. The CDR3 coding sequence is TGTGCCAGCGGGAGACAGGGACTGAACACTGAAGCTTTCTTT. Translating it yields CASGRQGLNTEAFF.

The rearrangement uses TRBV6-1 and TRBJ1-1; a possible D gene is TRBD1 (5 bases). Germline V lookup: CDR1 MNHNS, CDR2 SASEGT. V gave up 4 bases and J gave up 1 base, with 7 bases separating them. CDR3 length: 13 residues. CDR3 amino acids: CASSVRENTEAFF. The CDR3 DNA is TGTGCCAGCAGTGTCAGGGAGAACACTGAAGCTTTCTTT.

This CDR3 is CASIHDRIYTEAFF. The CDR3 region has the DNA TGTGCCAGCATCCACGACAGGATATACACTGAAGCTTTCTTT. The chain couples TRBV6-6 to TRBJ1-1; possibly TRBD1 for D (6 bases). The V end was cut by 7 bases, the J end by 3 bases, with 15 bases between. CDR3 length: 14 amino acids. Germline V CDR1 and CDR2: MNHNY, SVGAGI (reference sequence).

The V call is TRBV2, the J call TRBJ2-2; possible D gene TRBD2, 5 bases. This CDR3 is 15 amino acids long. Germline V lookup: CDR1 SNHLY, CDR2 FYNNEI. The V end was cut by 4 bases, the J end by 5 bases, with 14 bases between. CDR3 residues: CASSASGLGTGELFF. CDR3 nucleotides: TGTGCCAGCAGTGCCAGCGGTCTAGGGACCGGGGAGCTGTTTTTT. Together with reference TRBV2 and TRBJ2-2, the CDR3 gives the full variable domain: EPEVTQTPSHQVTQMGQEVILRCVPISNHLYFYWYRQILGQKVEFLVSFYNNEISEKSEIFDDQFSVERPDGSNFTLKIRSTKLEDSAMYFCASSASGLGTGELFFGEGSRLTVL.

The J gene is TRBJ2-3, the V gene TRBV30, with D unresolved. The CDR3 consists of 13 residues. CDR1 is GTSNPN and CDR2 is SVGIG in the germline V gene (reference sequence). V was trimmed by 8 bases and J by 1 base, leaving 13 bases between them. Here the CDR3 reads CARSLGGTDTQYF. The CDR3 bases are TGTGCCCGTTCATTAGGTGGCACAGATACGCAGTATTTT.

V and J are TRBV6-6 and TRBJ1-5, with unresolved D. V was shortened by 0 bases and J by 6 bases, with 12 bases between the two germline ends. This CDR3 region has 15 residues. CDR1 is MNHNY and CDR2 is SVGAGI in the germline V gene (reference sequence). The CDR3 DNA reads as TGTGCCAGCAGTTACTCGCCAGCGAGCGGTCAGCCCCAGCATTTT. As protein: CASSYSPASGQPQHF.

The chain links TRBV15 to TRBJ2-5; no firm D call. Per the germline V gene, CDR1 is LNHNV and CDR2 is YYDKDF (reference sequence). The CDR3 contains 15 residues. V lost 0 bases and J lost 3, with 11 bases in between. The DNA for the CDR3 is TGTGCCACCAGCAGAGAGAGGCGTGGGGAAGAGACCCAGTACTTC. The encoded protein is CATSRERRGEETQYF. Together with reference TRBV15 and TRBJ2-5, the CDR3 gives the full variable domain: DAMVIQNPRYQVTQFGKPVTLSCSQTLNHNVMYWYQQKSSQAPKLLFHYYDKDFNNEADTPDNFQSRRPNTSFCFLDIRSPGLGDTAMYLCATSRERRGEETQYFGPGTRLLVL.

In DNA form, the CDR3 reads TGTGCCAGCAGCTTAAACGGGAGGGCCTATAGTGAGCAGTTCTTC. The encoded protein is CASSLNGRAYSEQFF. The chain is built from TRBV7-3 and TRBJ2-1, with 8 positions matching TRBD2. CDR1 is SGHTA and CDR2 is FQGTGA in the germline V gene. The CDR3 is 15 residues long. Trimming removed 1 base from V and 9 bases from J; junction bases left unmatched: 8.

This chain connects TRBV21-1 to TRBJ2-2. TRBV21-1 is a listed pseudogene. The CDR3 extends over 16 amino acids. The CDR3 protein is CASSKVHGVNTGELFF. The CDR3, as DNA: TGTGCCAGCAGCAAAGTGCATGGGGTGAACACCGGGGAGCTGTTTTTT.

The chain is built from TRBV7-2 and TRBJ1-6; tentatively, D is TRBD1 (6 bases). Germline V gives CDR1 SGHTA, CDR2 FQGNSA. V lost 5 bases and J 7 bases, leaving 18 bases between the germline ends. This CDR3 is built from 16 residues. The CDR3 region is CASSRTPGQINSPLHF. The CDR3 DNA sequence: TGTGCCAGCAGCCGAACCCCCGGACAGATAAATTCACCCCTCCACTTT.

The V gene is TRBV2, the J gene TRBJ1-2; no clear D gene. The V gene's germline CDR1 is SNHLY and CDR2 FYNNEI. The length of the CDR3 is 14 residues. V dropped 0 bases and J dropped 2 bases, with 7 bases sitting between them. DNA for the CDR3: TGTGCCAGCAGTGAAGCTGGGCAGAACTATGGCTACACCTTC. Amino acid sequence: CASSEAGQNYGYTF.

This chain uses TRBV7-6 with TRBJ1-1; D is possibly TRBD1 (6 bases). This CDR3 comprises 15 residues. Looked up from germline, CDR1 is SGHVS and CDR2 is FNYEAQ. V gave up 6 bases and J gave up 1 base, with 15 bases separating them. The CDR3 DNA reads TGTGCCAGCAGTTGGGGAGGAGGGGGGAACACTGAAGCTTTCTTT. It yields the protein CASSWGGGGNTEAFF.

This clone was counted only a few times. The rearrangement links TRBV6-5 to TRBJ1-6, with D possibly matching TRBD1 (5 bases). Trimming pared 6 bases from V and 7 bases from J, leaving 16 bases between. Germline V gene lookup returns CDR1 MNHEY and CDR2 SVGAGI. The CDR3 runs 15 residues. The CDR3 region is CASRQDGGGNSPLHF. The CDR3 DNA reads as TGTGCCAGCAGACAAGACGGTGGGGGGAATTCACCCCTCCACTTT.

The rearrangement links TRBV2 to TRBJ2-1, with no clear D. Germline V gene data show CDR1 as SNHLY and CDR2 as FYNNEI. The V and J ends lost 4 bases and 8 bases respectively, with 12 bases between them. The CDR3 length is 13 residues. CDR3 DNA: TGTGCCAGCAGTGCTGGCGAGTCCCATGAGCAGTTCTTC. Translation: CASSAGESHEQFF.

The V and J genes are TRBV7-8 and TRBJ2-3, with D unresolved. Trimming cost V 5 bases and J 2 bases, with 5 bases left between them. From germline, CDR1 is SGHVS and CDR2 FQNEAQ. This CDR3 region has 12 residues. The CDR3 loop is CASSTNTDTQYF. CDR3 bases: TGTGCCAGCAGCACTAACACAGATACGCAGTATTTT.

The gene calls are TRBV19 and TRBJ2-5; D might be TRBD1 or TRBD2, each matching 6 bases. The assigned J gene may be wrong: the sequence end matches TRBJ2-7 better. Germline V CDR1 and CDR2: LNHDA, SQIVND (reference sequence). The CDR3 contains 16 residues. The CDR3 DNA follows: TGTGCCAGTAGTATCTCCACCGGGGGCAGCTCCTACGAGCAGTACTTC. Translated, it gives CASSISTGGSSYEQYF.

V gene TRBV5-1 combines with J gene TRBJ1-4; D unclear. This CDR3 is 14 amino acids long. Per the germline V gene, CDR1 is SGHRS and CDR2 is YFSETQ. Trimming cost V 4 bases and J 4 bases, with 11 bases left between them. Here the CDR3 DNA reads TGCGCCAGCAGCCCCAGCCGACTTAATGAAAAACTGTTTTTT. This codes for CASSPSRLNEKLFF.

J is TRBJ1-3 and V is TRBV18; 8 positions match TRBD1. With 2 bases clipped from V and 3 bases from J, the junction kept 6 bases outside the gene matches. Looked up from germline, CDR1 is KGHSH and CDR2 is LQKENI. The CDR3 consists of 16 residues. This CDR3 is CASSPGQGAFGNTIYF. For the CDR3, the DNA is TGTGCCAGCTCACCAGGCCAGGGGGCGTTTGGAAACACCATATATTTT.

The chain couples TRBV9 to TRBJ2-5; 12 bases fit TRBD2. CDR1 SGDLS and CDR2 YYNGEE come from the germline V gene. V was clipped by 0 bases and J by 5 bases; unmatched bases: 11. This CDR3 spans 18 amino acids. This chain's CDR3 is CASSVDALAGGPGETQYF. CDR3 nucleotides: TGTGCCAGCAGCGTAGACGCGCTAGCGGGAGGGCCGGGGGAGACCCAGTACTTC. The variable domain in full, completed from reference TRBV9 and TRBJ2-5, reads DSGVTQTPKHLITATGQRVTLRCSPRSGDLSVYWYQQSLDQGLQFLIQYYNGEERAKGNILERFSAQQFPDLHSELNLSSLELGDSALYFCASSVDALAGGPGETQYFGPGTRLLVL.

V gene TRBV6-5 combines with J gene TRBJ2-5; no clear D gene. The end of the DNA aligns better with TRBJ2-7, so the J call may be wrong. This CDR3 comprises 14 residues. The germline V gene encodes CDR1 MNHEY and CDR2 SVGAGI. The CDR3 DNA sequence: TGTGCCAGCAGTTACCAACGGATCTCCTACGAGCAGTACTTC. It is translated as CASSYQRISYEQYF.

This clone was seen only a few times. This chain links TRBV6-1 with TRBJ1-5; maybe TRBD1 (5 bases). Trimming took off 2 bases at V and 1 base at J, with 9 bases between the two ends. The CDR3 contains 15 residues. The V gene's germline CDR1 is MNHNS and CDR2 SASEGT. The chain's CDR3 is CASSETRDSNQPQHF. DNA for the CDR3: TGTGCCAGCAGTGAAACTAGGGACAGCAATCAGCCCCAGCATTTT.

V usage is TRBV9 and J usage is TRBJ2-2, with 7 bases that match TRBD2. With V trimmed by 4 bases and J by 2 bases, 8 bases remained unmatched. The CDR3 is 16 residues long. Germline values: CDR1 SGDLS, CDR2 YYNGEE. CDR3 sequence reads: CASSRWLAENTGELFF. In DNA, the CDR3 is TGTGCCAGCAGCCGCTGGCTAGCGGAAAACACCGGGGAGCTGTTTTTT.